A selection of T cell receptor beta chains follows, all from one sample in a study of blood T cell repertoires in COVID-19. This table comes from immunoSEQ multiplex PCR, and its TCRdb copy is limited to in-frame clones, with some not included. The sample lists fewer than 400,000 clones; roughly 88% were seen once. The sample was PBMCs or T cells enriched from blood (not recorded which). The receptors were gathered from a man aged 25 to 40 who had recovered from COVID-19. CDR3s include the opening cysteine and the closing phenylalanine or tryptophan. A D gene is named only where the DNA matches it firmly. Expanded clones get a size class; other rows say once, few or many, or leave the size out.

j_call: TRBJ1-5
cdr3_length: 15
v_call: TRBV6-5
d_call: TRBD1
clone_size: -
cdr3_aa: CASSSQQGSNQPQHF
cdr3_nt: TGTGCCAGCAGTAGCCAACAGGGGTCGAATCAGCCCCAGCATTTT

j_call: TRBJ1-1
cdr3_length: 15
v_call: TRBV7-3
d_call: TRBD1
clone_size: -
cdr3_aa: CASSPNRDRGGEAFF
cdr3_nt: TGTGCCAGCAGCCCAAACCGGGACAGGGGTGGTGAAGCTTTCTTT

j_call: TRBJ1-2
cdr3_length: 16
v_call: TRBV18
d_call: -
clone_size: -
cdr3_aa: CASSPLRQGGKYGYTF
cdr3_nt: TGTGCCAGCTCACCCCTTCGACAAGGGGGAAAATATGGCTACACCTTC

j_call: TRBJ2-3
cdr3_length: 12
v_call: TRBV10-3
d_call: -
clone_size: -
cdr3_aa: CATQGSTDTQYF
cdr3_nt: TGTGCCACGCAGGGAAGCACAGATACGCAGTATTTT

j_call: TRBJ1-1
cdr3_length: 13
v_call: TRBV6-5
d_call: -
clone_size: -
cdr3_aa: CASSRALNTEAFF
cdr3_nt: TGTGCCAGCAGTAGAGCTTTGAACACTGAAGCTTTCTTT

j_call: TRBJ2-2
cdr3_length: 13
v_call: TRBV12-3/TRBV12-4
d_call: -
clone_size: -
cdr3_aa: CASSLIGTGELFF
cdr3_nt: TGTGCCAGCAGCCTAATTGGCACCGGGGAGCTGTTTTTT

j_call: TRBJ1-2
cdr3_length: 15
v_call: TRBV30
d_call: -
clone_size: -
cdr3_aa: CAWAPWGKTNYGYTF
cdr3_nt: TGTGCCTGGGCACCCTGGGGCAAAACTAACTATGGCTACACCTTC

j_call: TRBJ2-7
cdr3_length: 13
v_call: TRBV7-2
d_call: TRBD2
clone_size: few
cdr3_aa: CASSFERGTEQYF
cdr3_nt: TGTGCCAGCAGCTTTGAGCGGGGGACCGAGCAGTACTTC

j_call: TRBJ1-1
cdr3_length: 13
v_call: TRBV5-1
d_call: TRBD1
clone_size: -
cdr3_aa: CASSSTGNAEAFF
cdr3_nt: TGCGCCAGCAGCTCGACAGGGAACGCTGAAGCTTTCTTT

j_call: TRBJ1-2
cdr3_length: 14
v_call: TRBV19
d_call: -
clone_size: -
cdr3_aa: CASVTAGGFHGYTF
cdr3_nt: TGTGCCAGTGTAACGGCAGGAGGGTTTCATGGCTACACCTTC

j_call: TRBJ2-7
cdr3_length: 15
v_call: TRBV10-3
d_call: TRBD2
clone_size: -
cdr3_aa: CAISESVAGGREQYF
cdr3_nt: TGTGCCATCAGTGAGTCAGTAGCGGGGGGGCGCGAGCAGTACTTC

j_call: TRBJ1-2
cdr3_length: 12
v_call: TRBV12-3/TRBV12-4
d_call: -
clone_size: once
cdr3_aa: CASSFDRSGYTF
cdr3_nt: TGTGCCAGCAGTTTTGACAGGAGCGGCTACACCTTC